The entry that follows covers one T cell receptor (beta chain) sequence. Antigen unknown. The record originates from a study of cytomegalovirus exposure and HLA in healthy donors. Regarding the study as a whole: Exclusion as indistinguishable affected some V segments, including TRBV6-2 and TRBV6-3. In presence/absence analyses, roughly uniform sequencing depth across donors was assumed.

The study ran its PCR with 60 Vbeta and 13 Jbeta primers. Repertoires were generated with immunoSEQ multiplex PCR, while TCRdb's copy carries only in-frame clones and drops some. In the table there are approximately 220,000 clones, over 70% of which are singletons. This CDR3 has 14 amino acids. V lost 3 bases to trimming and J lost 0 bases, with 9 bases between them. Germline CDR1 reads SEHNR; CDR2 reads FQNEAQ (reference sequence). The chain uses TRBV7-9 and TRBJ2-7; D is unclear. Material: PBMCs. The receptor was derived from a boy aged 2 to 10 in good health and CMV-seronegative. For the CDR3, the DNA is TGTGCCAGCAGCTTCCTAGAGAGCTCCTACGAGCAGTACTTC. Protein product: CASSFLESSYEQYF.